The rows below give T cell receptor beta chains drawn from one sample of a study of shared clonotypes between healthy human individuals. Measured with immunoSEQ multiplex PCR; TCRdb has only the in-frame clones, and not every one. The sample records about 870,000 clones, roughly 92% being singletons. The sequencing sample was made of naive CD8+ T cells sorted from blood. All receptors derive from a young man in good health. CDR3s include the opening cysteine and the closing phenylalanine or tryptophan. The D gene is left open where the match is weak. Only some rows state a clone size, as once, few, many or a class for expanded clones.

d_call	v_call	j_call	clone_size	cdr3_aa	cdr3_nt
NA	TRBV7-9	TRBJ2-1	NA	CASSASRDHNEQFF	TGTGCCAGCAGCGCCTCTCGGGATCACAATGAGCAGTTCTTC
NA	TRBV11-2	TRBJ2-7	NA	CASTLDRSYPLEQYF	TGTGCCAGCACACTCGACAGGTCCTACCCTCTCGAGCAGTACTTC
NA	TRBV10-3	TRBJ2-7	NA	CAISELGGYTYEQYF	TGTGCCATCAGTGAGTTAGGCGGGTACACCTACGAGCAGTACTTC
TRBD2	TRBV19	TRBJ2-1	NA	CASSISGLAGGPHNEQFF	TGTGCCAGTAGTATATCCGGACTAGCGGGAGGGCCCCACAATGAGCAGTTCTTC
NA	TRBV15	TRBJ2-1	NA	CATSAKSPTGQFF	TGTGCCACCAGCGCCAAGTCCCCCACGGGGCAGTTCTTC
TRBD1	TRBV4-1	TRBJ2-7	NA	CASSHTTGGGYEQYF	TGCGCCAGCAGCCATACCACAGGGGGCGGTTACGAGCAGTACTTC
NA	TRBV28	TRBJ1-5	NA	CASSSDLVGRAYSNQPQHF	TGTGCCAGCAGTTCTGACCTGGTCGGACGTGCTTATAGCAATCAGCCCCAGCATTTT
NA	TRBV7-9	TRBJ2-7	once	CASSSTDALAYEQYF	TGTGCCAGCAGCTCCACAGATGCTCTTGCCTACGAGCAGTACTTC
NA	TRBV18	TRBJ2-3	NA	CASSPPSPDTQYF	TGTGCCAGCTCACCACCGAGTCCAGATACGCAGTATTTT
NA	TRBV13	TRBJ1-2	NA	CASSPQGAYGYTF	TGTGCCAGCAGCCCACAGGGAGCATATGGCTACACCTTC
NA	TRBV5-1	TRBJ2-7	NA	CASSSGSEQYF	TGCGCCAGCAGCTCCGGGAGTGAGCAGTACTTC
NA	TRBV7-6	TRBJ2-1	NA	CASSLAPGDIYVHEQFF	TGTGCCAGCAGCTTAGCTCCAGGGGACATCTACGTCCATGAGCAGTTCTTC
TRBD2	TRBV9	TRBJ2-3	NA	CASGLRGGADTQYF	TGTGCCAGCGGACTTCGGGGGGGAGCAGATACGCAGTATTTT
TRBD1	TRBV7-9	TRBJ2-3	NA	CASLTGEGNTDTQYF	TGTGCCAGCCTGACAGGGGAAGGGAACACAGATACGCAGTATTTT
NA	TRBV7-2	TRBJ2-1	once	CATTTTGNGNEQFF	TGTGCCACCACAACCACAGGGAACGGCAATGAGCAGTTCTTC
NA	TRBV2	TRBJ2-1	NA	CASSDFLVADEQFF	TGTGCCAGCAGTGATTTTCTTGTGGCAGATGAGCAGTTCTTC
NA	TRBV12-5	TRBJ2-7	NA	CASGQTLYEQYF	TGTGCTAGTGGTCAGACCCTCTACGAGCAGTACTTC
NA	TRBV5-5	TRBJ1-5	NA	CASRRERDTWRLQPQHF	TGTGCCAGCAGGCGGGAAAGGGACACCTGGAGGCTTCAGCCCCAGCATTTT
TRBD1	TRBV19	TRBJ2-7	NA	CASSAGQGYEQYF	TGTGCCAGTAGTGCCGGACAGGGATACGAGCAGTACTTC
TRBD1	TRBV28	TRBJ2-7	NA	CASSPPADRLDTAYEQYF	TGTGCCAGCAGTCCCCCGGCGGACAGGCTGGATACTGCATACGAGCAGTACTTC
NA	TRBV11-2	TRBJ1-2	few	CASSLVLGYGYTF	TGTGCCAGCAGCTTAGTTTTGGGCTATGGCTACACCTTC
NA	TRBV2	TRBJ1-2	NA	CASSESGGPGYGYTF	TGTGCCAGCAGTGAGTCTGGGGGTCCTGGCTATGGCTACACCTTC
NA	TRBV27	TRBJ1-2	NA	CASSPTGGPYGYTF	TGTGCCAGCAGTCCAACCGGAGGACCCTATGGCTACACCTTC
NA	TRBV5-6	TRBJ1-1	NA	CASSLGAISEAFF	TGTGCCAGCAGCTTGGGAGCTATATCTGAAGCTTTCTTT
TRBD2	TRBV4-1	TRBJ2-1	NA	CASSQELAGAYNEQFF	TGCGCCAGCAGCCAAGAACTAGCGGGAGCCTACAATGAGCAGTTCTTC
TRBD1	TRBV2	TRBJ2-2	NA	CASRDTPGQGNGELFF	TGTGCCAGCAGAGACACACCGGGACAGGGTAACGGGGAGCTGTTTTTT
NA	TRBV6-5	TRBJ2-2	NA	CASSYSAGELFF	TGTGCCAGCAGTTACTCCGCAGGGGAGCTGTTTTTT
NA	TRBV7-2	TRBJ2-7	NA	CASSLFPDRNEQYF	TGTGCCAGCAGCTTATTCCCCGATCGGAACGAGCAGTACTTC
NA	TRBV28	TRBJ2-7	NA	CASRLSGTTEQYF	TGTGCCAGCAGGCTATCCGGGACGACCGAGCAGTACTTC
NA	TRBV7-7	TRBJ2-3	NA	CASSLWTTDTQYF	TGTGCTAGCAGCTTATGGACCACAGATACGCAGTATTTT
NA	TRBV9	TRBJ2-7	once	CASSVSSGASYEQYF	TGTGCCAGCAGCGTATCTTCCGGGGCATCCTACGAGCAGTACTTC
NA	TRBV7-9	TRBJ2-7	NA	CASSSHTYEQYF	TGTGCCAGCAGCTCTCACACCTACGAGCAGTACTTC
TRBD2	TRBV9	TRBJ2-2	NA	CASSAQRGLAGVGGELFF	TGTGCCAGCAGCGCCCAACGGGGACTAGCGGGAGTGGGCGGGGAGCTGTTTTTT
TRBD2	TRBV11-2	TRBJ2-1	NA	CASSTRTSPYNEQFF	TGTGCCAGCAGCACAAGGACTAGTCCGTACAATGAGCAGTTCTTC
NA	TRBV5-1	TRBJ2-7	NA	CAIPSKGPYEQYF	TGCGCCATCCCCTCCAAGGGACCCTACGAGCAGTACTTC
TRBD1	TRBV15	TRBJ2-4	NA	CATSSRRTGDPRYF	TGTGCCACCAGCAGTCGTCGGACAGGGGATCCACGGTACTTC
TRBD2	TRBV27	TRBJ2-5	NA	CASSFSTSGRPVGETQYF	TGTGCCAGCAGTTTCTCTACTAGCGGGAGGCCCGTAGGAGAGACCCAGTACTTC
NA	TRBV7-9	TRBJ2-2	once	CASSSPVVGANTGELFF	TGTGCCAGCAGCAGCCCGGTGGTGGGGGCGAACACCGGGGAGCTGTTTTTT
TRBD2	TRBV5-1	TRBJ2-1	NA	CASSSLAGEQNEQFF	TGCGCCAGCAGCTCACTAGCGGGAGAGCAGAATGAGCAGTTCTTC
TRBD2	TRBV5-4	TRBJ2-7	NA	CASSAAGLPPEQYF	TGTGCCAGCAGCGCCGCGGGACTACCACCCGAGCAGTACTTC
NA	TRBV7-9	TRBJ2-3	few	CASSNIETQYF	TGTGCCAGCAGCAACATCGAAACGCAGTATTTT
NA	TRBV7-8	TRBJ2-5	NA	CASSLEVRETQYF	TGTGCCAGCAGCTTAGAGGTTAGGGAGACCCAGTACTTC
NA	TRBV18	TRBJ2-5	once	CASSPIRDNQETQYF	TGTGCCAGCTCACCTATCCGGGACAACCAAGAGACCCAGTACTTC
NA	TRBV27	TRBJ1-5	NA	CASSLSMSTQPQHF	TGTGCCAGCAGTTTATCGATGAGTACTCAGCCCCAGCATTTT
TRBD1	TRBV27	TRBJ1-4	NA	CASSPGQGIGKLFF	TGTGCCAGCAGTCCGGGACAGGGCATTGGAAAACTGTTTTTT